These 22 T cell receptor beta chains were sequenced from one sample in a study of blood T cell repertoires in COVID-19. Method: immunoSEQ multiplex PCR; TCRdb's copy keeps in-frame clones and lacks some. The repertoire consists of 250,000 to 300,000 clones, with over 75% occurring once and the leading ten covering approximately 9.9%. The sample comprised peripheral blood. The origin of the receptors is a woman in her seventies with acute or convalescent COVID-19.

This chain links TRBV27 with TRBJ1-5; the D is unclear. Per the germline V gene, CDR1 is MNHEY and CDR2 is SMNVEV (reference sequence). There are 13 residues in the CDR3. V lost 5 bases, J lost 6 bases, and 11 bases lay in between. CDR3 nucleotide sequence: TGTGCCAGCAGTGATATCAACAGTCAGCCCCAGCATTTT. Its translation: CASSDINSQPQHF.

The chain carries TRBV21-1 and TRBJ1-2; the table's D call of TRBD1 was not tested on the DNA. TRBV21-1 is designated a pseudogene. This CDR3 comprises 15 residues. CDR3 DNA: TGTGCCAGCAGCAAACGGGACAGGCTCAAAGATGGCTACACCTTC. It is translated as CASSKRDRLKDGYTF.

The chain joins TRBV6-5 to TRBJ1-2; D not resolved. The CDR3 is 13 amino acids. V gave up 0 bases and J gave up 4 bases, with 6 bases separating them. Germline V gene sequence: CDR1 MNHEY, CDR2 SVGAGI. CDR3 sequence: CASSYSRGYGYTF. As DNA, the CDR3 is TGTGCCAGCAGTTACTCGCGGGGCTATGGCTACACCTTC.

The chain joins TRBV5-1 to TRBJ2-2, with 7 positions matching TRBD2. From germline, CDR1 is SGHRS and CDR2 YFSETQ. J was trimmed by 4 bases and V by 0 bases; bases with no gene match: 3. The CDR3 runs to 15 residues. In DNA, the CDR3 is TGCGCCAGCAGCTTGGGTCTAGCGGCCACCGGGGAGCTGTTTTTT. Translation gives CASSLGLAATGELFF. Filled out from reference TRBV5-1 and TRBJ2-2, the complete variable domain reads KAGVTQTPRYLIKTRGQQVTLSCSPISGHRSVSWYQQTPGQGLQFLFEYFSETQRNKGNFPGRFSGRQFSNSRSEMNVSTLELGDSALYLCASSLGLAATGELFFGEGSRLTVL.

This chain connects TRBV5-6 to TRBJ2-7; TRBD2 aligns across 11 bases. V trimming: 5 bases; J trimming: 2 bases; junction bases outside the gene matches: 6. The CDR3 has 15 residues. Germline loops: CDR1 SGHDT, CDR2 YYEEEE. The CDR3 DNA reads as TGTGCCAGCAGTCCACTAGCGGGGGTGGCCTACGAGCAGTACTTC. Encoded protein: CASSPLAGVAYEQYF.

The chain employs TRBV15 and TRBJ1-1, with TRBD1 as a possible D gene (5 bases). This CDR3 comprises 12 residues. The germline CDR1 and CDR2 sequences are LNHNV and YYDKDF (reference sequence). The V and J ends lost 11 bases and 3 bases respectively, with 13 bases between them. As DNA, the CDR3 is TGTGCCGCCGCCCAGGGTTACACTGAAGCTTTCTTT. Its translation is CAAAQGYTEAFF.

The gene calls are TRBV10-3 and TRBJ1-2, with no clear D. V was trimmed by 7 bases and J by 2 bases, leaving 17 bases between them. The germline gives CDR1 ENHRY, CDR2 SYGVKD. This CDR3 has 15 residues. CDR3 DNA: TGTGCCATCACACATGAATCGGGGTGGAACTATGGCTACACCTTC. This translates into CAITHESGWNYGYTF.

The chain employs TRBV5-8 and TRBJ2-1; 7 bases agree with TRBD2. The V gene end was trimmed by 0 bases and the J gene end by 8 bases; junction bases not matched to a gene: 11. The germline V gene encodes CDR1 SGHTS and CDR2 YDEGEE. The CDR3 extends over 16 amino acids. CDR3 sequence reads: CASSLGAGWVRDEQFF. CDR3 in DNA: TGTGCCAGCAGCTTGGGAGCGGGATGGGTCCGCGATGAGCAGTTCTTC.

This chain joins TRBV6-4 and TRBJ2-1, with 7 nucleotides matching TRBD2. This CDR3 contains 15 residues. The V gene's germline CDR1 is MRHNA and CDR2 SNTAGT. V lost 2 bases, J lost 8 bases, and 9 bases stayed unmatched. CDR3 amino acids: CASSDGGLGGDEQFF. In nucleotides, the CDR3 is TGTGCCAGCAGTGACGGTGGACTAGGTGGCGATGAGCAGTTCTTC.

The V call is TRBV14, the J call TRBJ2-5; TRBD2 might be the D (7 bases). This CDR3 is built from 15 residues. CDR1 is SGHDN, CDR2 FVKESK, per germline. The V end was cut by 4 bases, the J end by 1 base, with 13 bases between. The CDR3 loop is CASSPVGGAQETQYF. Here the CDR3 DNA reads TGTGCCAGCAGCCCTGTTGGGGGGGCCCAAGAGACCCAGTACTTC.

The rearrangement uses TRBV2 and TRBJ2-7; 7 positions agree with TRBD1. The germline CDR1 and CDR2 sequences are SNHLY and FYNNEI. V dropped 0 bases and J dropped 3; count of bases not matched to a gene: 5. The CDR3 consists of 15 residues. CDR3 sequence (DNA): TGTGCCAGCAGTGAAGCGGGGGACAGTTTCTACGAGCAGTACTTC. Translation gives CASSEAGDSFYEQYF.

The V and J genes are TRBV7-2 and TRBJ2-7; TRBD1 agrees at 9 bases. Per germline, CDR1 SGHTA and CDR2 FQGNSA. The CDR3 runs 15 residues. Unmatched junction bases numbered 9, after V lost 5 bases and J lost 4 bases. In nucleotides, the CDR3 is TGTGCCAGCAGCCGCGGGACAGGGCGGAGGTACGAGCAGTACTTC. Its protein product is CASSRGTGRRYEQYF.

The sample holds a few counts of this clone. The chain uses TRBV4-2 and TRBJ1-1, with D perhaps matching TRBD1 (6 bases). The CDR3 is 15 amino acids. Trimming cost V 5 bases and J 0 bases, with 13 bases left between them. Germline V gives CDR1 LGHNA, CDR2 YNFKEQ. This chain's CDR3 is CASSSGAHMNTEAFF. CDR3 DNA sequence: TGTGCCAGCAGCTCAGGGGCGCACATGAACACTGAAGCTTTCTTT.

The chain joins TRBV4-2 to TRBJ2-3; D may be TRBD2 (5 bases). With 8 bases removed from V and 1 base from J, the gap between germline ends came to 16 bases. From germline, CDR1 is LGHNA and CDR2 YNFKEQ. CDR3 length: 15 amino acids. This CDR3 reads CASHRSGDGTDTQYF. The CDR3 DNA reads as TGTGCCAGCCATCGGAGCGGCGACGGCACAGATACGCAGTATTTT.

This chain uses TRBV11-1 with TRBJ2-3, with 13 bases matching TRBD2. J was trimmed by 4 bases and V by 5 bases; bases with no gene match: 3. This CDR3 contains 15 residues. The germline gives CDR1 SGHAT, CDR2 FQDESV (reference sequence). The CDR3 loop reads CASSATSGGPDTQYF. The CDR3 DNA reads TGTGCCAGCAGCGCGACTAGCGGGGGGCCAGATACGCAGTATTTT.

This chain uses TRBV4-1 with TRBJ1-5; no definite D call. With 0 bases removed from V and 7 bases from J, the gap between germline ends came to 10 bases. CDR1 and CDR2 (germline): MGHRA, YSYEKL. This CDR3 spans 14 amino acids. CDR3 coding DNA: TGCGCCAGCAGCCAAGAGGCAGCCAGGCAGCCCCAGCATTTT. It is translated as CASSQEAARQPQHF.

The chain joins TRBV20-1 to TRBJ2-5, with 7 nucleotides matching TRBD1. The germline gives CDR1 DFQATT, CDR2 SNEGSKA (reference sequence). The V segment lost 6 bases and the J segment 4 bases; nucleotides outside the gene matches: 8. This CDR3 comprises 13 residues. CDR3 residues: CSASGTAGETQYF. Here the CDR3 DNA reads TGCAGTGCAAGTGGGACAGCAGGAGAGACCCAGTACTTC.

This clone was seen a few times. The chain is built from TRBV19 and TRBJ2-1; TRBD1 matches 8 bases. CDR3 size: 16 residues. Germline V gives CDR1 LNHDA, CDR2 SQIVND (reference sequence). Trimming cost V 6 bases and J 6 bases; bases outside gene matches: 13. This CDR3 is CASRLTGTGNINEQFF. CDR3 nucleotide sequence: TGTGCCAGTAGGCTGACCGGGACAGGTAATATCAATGAGCAGTTCTTC.

The rearrangement links TRBV2 to TRBJ2-7, with D tentatively TRBD1 (5 bases). This CDR3 contains 14 residues. Trimming left V 7 bases short and J 6 bases short, with 19 bases between. Looked up from germline, CDR1 is SNHLY and CDR2 is FYNNEI. As DNA, the CDR3 is TGTGCCAGCAATTCGGAACGGCAGGGTGGCGAGCAGTACTTC. Translation gives CASNSERQGGEQYF.

By share, this clone counts as medium-sized. The chain couples TRBV10-1 to TRBJ2-7; D may be TRBD1 (6 bases). The germline V gene has CDR1 WNHNN and CDR2 SYGVQD (reference sequence). The CDR3 totals 13 residues. Trimming removed 3 bases at V and 3 bases at J, with 9 bases between. DNA for the CDR3: TGCGCCAGCAGTGAACAGGGAGACTACGAGCAGTACTTC. Protein: CASSEQGDYEQYF.

This clone was observed a handful of times. The chain links TRBV7-2 to TRBJ2-3, with 10 bases that match TRBD2. This CDR3 is 14 amino acids long. The V segment lost 5 bases and the J segment 3 bases; nucleotides outside the gene matches: 2. CDR1 and CDR2 from the germline V gene are SGHTA and FQGNSA. The CDR3, as DNA: TGTGCCAGCAGCCGGACTAGCGGTACAGATACGCAGTATTTT. Amino acid sequence: CASSRTSGTDTQYF.

The chain is built from TRBV18 and TRBJ2-3; TRBD1 matches at 8 bases. V was clipped by 2 bases and J by 8 bases; unmatched bases: 12. The CDR3 contains 16 residues. Germline V CDR1 and CDR2: KGHSH, LQKENI. The CDR3 spells CASSPGLAGGRSTQYF. The CDR3 bases are TGTGCCAGCTCACCAGGGTTGGCAGGGGGCAGGAGTACGCAGTATTTT.